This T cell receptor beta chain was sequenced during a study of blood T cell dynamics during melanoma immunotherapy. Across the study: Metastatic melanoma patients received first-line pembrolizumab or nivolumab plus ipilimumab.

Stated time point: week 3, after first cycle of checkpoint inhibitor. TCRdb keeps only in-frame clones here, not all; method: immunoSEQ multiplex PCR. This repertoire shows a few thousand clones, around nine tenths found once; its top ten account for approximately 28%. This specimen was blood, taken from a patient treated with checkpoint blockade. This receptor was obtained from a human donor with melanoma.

The CDR3 region has the DNA TGCAGTGGGGTCAGACAGATTGAAGCTTTCTTT. This gives the protein CSGVRQIEAFF. The chain combines TRBV20-1 with TRBJ1-1; D possibly corresponds to TRBD1 (5 bases). Germline assignment: CDR1 DFQATT and CDR2 SNEGSKA (reference sequence). V lost 7 bases to trimming and J lost 7 bases, with 13 bases between them. The CDR3 runs 11 residues.